This passage covers 19 T cell receptor beta chains from one sample sequenced in a study of blood T cells in healthy people across ages (dated by TCRdb to the mid-2010s). Library construction relied on 5' RACE. The instrument was an Illumina HiSeq 2500. The second PCR ran for roughly 7 to 11 cycles and used a J-beta primer mix along with a sample-barcoded 5' primer. The raw public reads went through TCRdb reprocessing: fastp at Q25, MiXCR clone calling, in-frame beta chains kept. All rows with the same CDR3 protein become a single entry with the most common DNA and genes. The sample table lists 600,000 to 1,000,000 distinct CDR3 sequences, more than 45% of them with a count of one. The top ten clones comprise 20% to 25% of the sample. The sequenced sample consisted of blood. These receptors were taken from a man aged 25-40 years in good health.

The V call is TRBV20-1, the J call TRBJ1-1; the D is unclear. V gave up 0 bases and J gave up 6 bases, with 14 bases separating them. The CDR3 contains 14 residues. CDR1 and CDR2 from the germline V gene are DFQATT and SNEGSKA (reference sequence). CDR3 DNA sequence: TGCAGTGCTAGAGATGCGCGGGAGTTGGCTGAAGCTTTCTTT. As protein: CSARDARELAEAFF.

This chain joins TRBV3-1 and TRBJ2-5; D call uncertain. The end of the DNA fits TRBJ2-7 better, so the J call may be wrong. The CDR3 sequence is 14 residues long. Germline CDR1 reads LGHDT; CDR2 reads YNNKEL (reference sequence). The CDR3 bases are TGTGCCAGCAGCCAAGGAAAGACAATTTTCGAGCAGTACTTC. It yields the protein CASSQGKTIFEQYF.

The J gene is TRBJ1-1, the V gene TRBV7-9; TRBD1 might be the D (5 bases). Deletions cut 2 bases from V and 3 bases from J, with 10 bases between. The CDR3 has 14 amino acids. CDR1 and CDR2 from the germline V gene are SEHNR and FQNEAQ (reference sequence). CDR3 DNA sequence: TGTGCCAGCAGCTTACGGGGCATGGACACTGAAGCTTTCTTT. Residues: CASSLRGMDTEAFF.

This clonotype has a handful of counts. This chain joins TRBV7-2 and TRBJ2-1; D is uncertain. The germline CDR1 and CDR2 sequences are SGHTA and FQGNSA. The CDR3 length is 14 residues. Trimming stripped 0 bases from V and 14 bases from J, with 17 bases between. The CDR3 spells CASSLAVARGQEFF. CDR3 DNA sequence: TGTGCCAGCAGCTTAGCCGTCGCGAGAGGTCAGGAGTTCTTC. The whole variable domain, filled in from reference TRBV7-2 and TRBJ2-1, reads GAGVSQSPSNKVTEKGKDVELRCDPISGHTALYWYRQSLGQGLEFLIYFQGNSAPDKSGLPSDRFSAERTGGSVSTLTIQRTQQEDSAVYLCASSLAVARGQEFFGPGTRLTVL.

This clonotype was seen a handful of times. V usage is TRBV27 and J usage is TRBJ2-7, with 9 bases fitting TRBD2. The germline V gene encodes CDR1 MNHEY and CDR2 SMNVEV (reference sequence). The CDR3 sequence is 15 residues long. J was trimmed by 5 bases and V by 5 bases; bases with no gene match: 10. The CDR3 coding sequence is TGTGCCAGCAGTGCGGCGGGAGGGTATCGGAACGAGCAGTACTTC. Its translation is CASSAAGGYRNEQYF.

The J gene is TRBJ2-7, the V gene TRBV7-2; 14 bases agree with TRBD2. J was trimmed by 1 base and V by 2 bases; bases with no gene match: 7. This CDR3 spans 18 amino acids. Germline V gene lookup returns CDR1 SGHTA and CDR2 FQGNSA. The CDR3 DNA reads as TGTGCCAGCAGCTTACGGACTAGCGGGGGGACAAATTCCTACGAGCAGTACTTC. Its protein product is CASSLRTSGGTNSYEQYF.

The chain couples TRBV6-2 or TRBV6-3 to TRBJ2-4; D call uncertain. This CDR3 comprises 10 residues. Germline CDR1 and CDR2: MNHEY and SVGEGT. Trimming pared 8 bases from V and 7 bases from J, leaving 6 bases between. CDR3 in DNA: TGTGCCAGCTCATCCAACATTCAGTACTTC. Its translation is CASSSNIQYF.

The sample holds one count of this clonotype. The chain combines TRBV6-1 with TRBJ1-1; no firm D call. This CDR3 contains 14 residues. Germline lookup yields CDR1 MNHNS and CDR2 SASEGT. V was trimmed by 2 bases and J by 0 bases, leaving 7 bases between them. CDR3 in DNA: TGTGCCAGCAGTGAACCCGACGTGAACACTGAAGCTTTCTTT. Its protein is CASSEPDVNTEAFF.

This rearrangement joins TRBV5-8 to TRBJ1-2; D is unresolved. The germline CDR1 and CDR2 sequences are SGHTS and YDEGEE. This CDR3 region has 13 residues. V was shortened by 4 bases and J by 2 bases, with 9 bases between the two germline ends. CDR3 coding DNA: TGTGCCAGCAGCCAACGGTCGAACTATGGCTACACCTTC. Its translation: CASSQRSNYGYTF.

CDR3: CASSFRQGPGELFF. The CDR3 DNA reads as TGTGCCAGCAGCTTTCGACAGGGGCCCGGGGAGCTGTTTTTT. This rearrangement joins TRBV7-8 to TRBJ2-2, with 8 bases that match TRBD1. The V gene end was trimmed by 3 bases and the J gene end by 6 bases; junction bases not matched to a gene: 3. Germline assignment: CDR1 SGHVS and CDR2 FQNEAQ. This CDR3 is 14 amino acids long.

This clonotype was picked up a small number of times. The V gene is TRBV4-2, the J gene TRBJ2-4; D may be TRBD2 (5 bases). CDR1 is LGHNA, CDR2 YNFKEQ, per germline. This CDR3 spans 13 amino acids. V was trimmed by 1 base and J by 12 bases, leaving 13 bases between them. CDR3 DNA: TGTGCCAGCAGCCAAGGAGTTAACCTAGCTCAGTACTTC. This encodes CASSQGVNLAQYF.

This clonotype was detected ten times or more. The chain couples TRBV20-1 to TRBJ2-1; 12 bases map to TRBD2. The CDR3 spans 14 residues. Germline CDR1 reads DFQATT; CDR2 reads SNEGSKA (reference sequence). Unmatched junction bases numbered 6, after V lost 4 bases and J lost 8 bases. The CDR3 loop reads CSATRLAGVYEQFF. In DNA form, the CDR3 reads TGCAGTGCTACCAGACTAGCGGGAGTGTATGAGCAGTTCTTC.

The chain employs TRBV6-1 and TRBJ2-3, with 8 bases fitting TRBD1. Trimming at V came to 7 bases and at J to 3 bases, leaving 6 bases not matched to a gene. This CDR3 has 14 amino acids. Germline lookup yields CDR1 MNHNS and CDR2 SASEGT. The CDR3, as DNA: TGTGCCAGCACCTGGACAGGGAGGACAGATACGCAGTATTTT. Protein product: CASTWTGRTDTQYF.

This clonotype was seen a handful of times. Written as DNA, the CDR3 is TGCAGTGCCCATGCTCCTACCGGGACAGGGCTTGGCTACACCTTC. It specifies CSAHAPTGTGLGYTF. The chain carries TRBV20-1 and TRBJ1-2; 9 bases are a match to TRBD1. The junction had 15 bases not matched to a gene; V was cut back by 6 bases and J by 7 bases. Germline lookup yields CDR1 DFQATT and CDR2 SNEGSKA (reference sequence). The CDR3 runs to 15 residues.

This chain connects TRBV3-1 to TRBJ1-2; D is ambiguous. The ends were cut back, 0 bases at V and 8 bases at J, with 16 bases in the middle. Germline V CDR1 and CDR2: LGHDT, YNNKEL (reference sequence). This CDR3 spans 15 amino acids. CDR3 region: CASSQDLSGPKGYTF. Written as DNA, the CDR3 is TGTGCCAGCAGCCAAGATCTGTCCGGGCCTAAGGGCTACACCTTC.

The chain recombines TRBV7-2 with TRBJ2-3, with D possibly matching TRBD1 (5 bases). V was clipped by 5 bases and J by 4 bases, with 16 bases between them. The CDR3 runs 15 residues. Germline CDR1 and CDR2: SGHTA and FQGNSA. CDR3 nucleotides: TGTGCCAGCAGCCCACTGGATCTAGGGGCAGATACGCAGTATTTT. Its protein product is CASSPLDLGADTQYF.

The CDR3 DNA reads TGTGCCAGCAGCCAAGAGGAACGGAGGAACACTGAAGCTTTCTTT. Its protein is CASSQEERRNTEAFF. The chain uses TRBV4-2 and TRBJ1-1; D ambiguous. The CDR3 totals 15 residues. Germline values: CDR1 LGHNA, CDR2 YNFKEQ. Trimming removed 0 bases at V and 1 base at J, with 9 bases between.

This chain links TRBV6-5 with TRBJ2-5, with a weak D call TRBD2 (6 bases). This CDR3 has 14 residues. Germline CDR1 MNHEY, CDR2 SVGAGI. The V gene lost 0 bases and the J gene lost 5 bases, with 10 bases spanning the gap. The CDR3 bases are TGTGCCAGCAGTTACTCGACTAGTGGGGAGACCCAGTACTTC. Translating gives CASSYSTSGETQYF.

The chain carries TRBV28 and TRBJ2-7; 7 nucleotides align to TRBD2. Looked up from germline, CDR1 is MDHEN and CDR2 is SYDVKM. The trim removed 5 bases at V and 0 bases at J, leaving 7 bases unmatched. The CDR3 totals 15 residues. The CDR3 spells CASSPAGASSYEQYF. The CDR3 DNA reads as TGTGCCAGCAGTCCTGCGGGAGCCTCCTCCTACGAGCAGTACTTC.